One sample yielded the 17 T cell receptor beta chains listed below, sequenced in a study of blood T cell repertoires in COVID-19. Sequenced by immunoSEQ multiplex PCR; TCRdb stores in-frame clones only, minus some. The sample lists some 330,000 clones; 92% were seen once. Sequencing input: PBMCs or T cells enriched from blood (not recorded which). These receptors originate from a woman in her twenties or thirties who had recovered from COVID-19.

The V and J genes are TRBV5-1 and TRBJ2-1, with TRBD2 as a possible D gene (5 bases). The CDR3 has 13 residues. Trimming cost V 0 bases and J 5 bases, with 6 bases left between them. Germline V gene data show CDR1 as SGHRS and CDR2 as YFSETQ. The CDR3 nucleotides read TGCGCCAGCAGCTTGGAGCGGAACAATGAGCAGTTCTTC. Amino acid sequence: CASSLERNNEQFF.

V and J are TRBV28 and TRBJ1-4; 9 nucleotides match TRBD1. V was pared by 6 bases and J by 7 bases, with 6 bases of the junction left unmatched. CDR1 is MDHEN, CDR2 SYDVKM, per germline. This CDR3 spans 14 amino acids. The DNA of the CDR3 is TGTGCCAGCAGGCTTACAGGGGGCGGTGAAAAACTGTTTTTT. Its protein is CASRLTGGGEKLFF.

The rearrangement uses TRBV6-5 and TRBJ2-5; possible D gene TRBD1, 5 bases. CDR3 length: 13 amino acids. V was shortened by 6 bases and J by 3 bases, with 11 bases between the two germline ends. Per the germline V gene, CDR1 is MNHEY and CDR2 is SVGAGI. CDR3 amino acids: CASSGHEKETQYF. The DNA of the CDR3 is TGTGCCAGCAGCGGACACGAGAAAGAGACCCAGTACTTC.

The DNA for the CDR3 is TGTGCCAGTAGTATAAGGGCCCGACAGCTGAACACTGAAGCTTTCTTT. Translating it yields CASSIRARQLNTEAFF. This chain joins TRBV19 and TRBJ1-1; perhaps TRBD1 as D (5 bases). Germline V gene data show CDR1 as LNHDA and CDR2 as SQIVND (reference sequence). With 2 bases removed from V and 0 bases from J, the gap between germline ends came to 13 bases. CDR3 size: 16 residues.

The gene calls are TRBV9 and TRBJ1-2, with a weak D call TRBD1 (6 bases). The V gene's germline CDR1 is SGDLS and CDR2 YYNGEE. This CDR3 region has 13 residues. V was pared by 4 bases and J by 2 bases, with 9 bases between. Here the CDR3 reads CASSKTGNYGYTF. In DNA, the CDR3 is TGTGCCAGCAGCAAAACAGGGAACTATGGCTACACCTTC.

This chain joins TRBV7-2 and TRBJ1-2; 10 nucleotides line up with TRBD1. This CDR3 is built from 15 residues. With V trimmed by 1 base and J by 6 bases, 5 bases remained unmatched. The germline V gene encodes CDR1 SGHTA and CDR2 FQGNSA. CDR3 coding DNA: TGTGCCAGCAGCTTAGTCGGACAGGGGGGCGATGGCTACACCTTC. Translating it yields CASSLVGQGGDGYTF.

In this sample, this clone turned up a few times. The chain is built from TRBV7-3 and TRBJ1-1; no definite D call. This CDR3 is built from 13 residues. CDR1 SGHTA and CDR2 FQGTGA come from the germline V gene. Trimming took off 0 bases at V and 3 bases at J, with 5 bases between the two ends. The chain's CDR3 is CASSLTRDTEAFF. The CDR3 DNA reads as TGTGCCAGCAGCTTAACCCGGGACACTGAAGCTTTCTTT.

This chain uses TRBV6-2 or TRBV6-3 with TRBJ1-2, with TRBD1 matching over 7 bases. There are 13 residues in the CDR3. Losses at the gene ends were 2 bases for V and 3 bases for J; bases not matched to a gene: 0. The germline V gene encodes CDR1 MNHEY and CDR2 SVGEGT. In nucleotides, the CDR3 is TGTGCCAGCAGTTACGGGACAGACTATGGCTACACCTTC. This codes for CASSYGTDYGYTF.

The rearrangement uses TRBV19 and TRBJ2-5; D uncertain. In germline, CDR1 is LNHDA, CDR2 SQIVND (reference sequence). The CDR3 has 12 residues. V was cut by 5 bases and J by 7 bases, with 11 bases left in between. The CDR3 here is CASSPGSGTQYF. Here the CDR3 DNA reads TGTGCCAGTAGTCCCGGGTCGGGGACCCAGTACTTC.

The chain joins TRBV5-6 to TRBJ2-5; a possible D gene is TRBD1 (6 bases). CDR3 length equals 14 residues. The germline V gene encodes CDR1 SGHDT and CDR2 YYEEEE. The V end lost 3 bases, the J end lost 1 base, and 10 bases lay between the germline ends. Written as DNA, the CDR3 is TGTGCCAGCAGCTGGACAGCAGTCCAAGAGACCCAGTACTTC. Protein: CASSWTAVQETQYF.

The chain couples TRBV7-2 to TRBJ2-7; the D gene is possibly TRBD2 (5 bases). The CDR3 runs 15 residues. Trimming left V 5 bases short and J 4 bases short, with 18 bases between. Germline-derived CDR1 and CDR2 are SGHTA and FQGNSA. The CDR3, as DNA: TGTGCCAGCAGCGTAGACCGGACTGAACGATACGAGCAGTACTTC. Residues: CASSVDRTERYEQYF. The variable domain in full, completed from reference TRBV7-2 and TRBJ2-7, reads GAGVSQSPSNKVTEKGKDVELRCDPISGHTALYWYRQSLGQGLEFLIYFQGNSAPDKSGLPSDRFSAERTGGSVSTLTIQRTQQEDSAVYLCASSVDRTERYEQYFGPGTRLTVT.

The chain carries TRBV12-5 and TRBJ1-1, with D possibly being TRBD1 (5 bases). This CDR3 comprises 14 residues. With 3 bases removed from V and 2 bases from J, the gap between germline ends came to 10 bases. CDR1 LGHNT and CDR2 FRNRAP come from the germline V gene. Here the CDR3 DNA reads TGTGCTAGTGGTTTCCAGGGAGGAAACACTGAAGCTTTCTTT. Translation gives CASGFQGGNTEAFF.

This rearrangement joins TRBV11-3 to TRBJ1-6, with TRBD1 identical over 8 bases. This CDR3 is 15 amino acids long. Trimming at V came to 5 bases and at J to 9 bases, leaving 9 bases not matched to a gene. Germline CDR1 SGHNT, CDR2 YENEEA. The DNA for the CDR3 is TGTGCCAGCAGCCCGCGGGACAGGAAGGCTTCACCCCTCCACTTT. As protein: CASSPRDRKASPLHF.

V usage is TRBV5-1 and J usage is TRBJ2-3; D ambiguous. Trimming removed 1 base at V and 6 bases at J, with 12 bases between. In germline, CDR1 is SGHRS, CDR2 YFSETQ. This CDR3 has 14 amino acids. The CDR3 loop reads CASSLRPAGDTQYF. The CDR3 DNA reads TGCGCCAGCAGCTTGCGGCCCGCCGGGGATACGCAGTATTTT.

The chain carries TRBV19 and TRBJ1-1; TRBD1 aligns across 9 bases. The V gene's germline CDR1 is LNHDA and CDR2 SQIVND (reference sequence). The CDR3 is made up of 20 amino acids. The junction had 24 bases not matched to a gene; V was cut back by 10 bases and J by 0 bases. CDR3 sequence: CATQRGGTGYLGAMNTEAFF. DNA for the CDR3: TGTGCCACCCAACGCGGCGGGACAGGGTATTTAGGGGCTATGAACACTGAAGCTTTCTTT.

The J gene is TRBJ1-6, the V gene TRBV5-4, with 7 bases aligning to TRBD1. This CDR3 has 14 residues. Germline trimming cut 4 bases from V and 6 bases from J; bases unmatched to any gene: 4. Germline CDR1 is SGHNT and CDR2 is YYREEE (reference sequence). The CDR3: CASSARDSNSPLHF. CDR3 DNA sequence: TGTGCCAGCAGCGCACGGGACAGTAATTCACCCCTCCACTTT.

V usage is TRBV24-1 and J usage is TRBJ2-2, with TRBD1 matching 10 bases. Germline lookup yields CDR1 KGHDR and CDR2 SFDVKD. This CDR3 has 17 amino acids. J lost 4 bases, V lost 3 bases, and 7 bases had no gene match. The CDR3 sequence: CATSDRQGAHPTGELFF. The CDR3 DNA follows: TGTGCCACCAGTGATCGACAGGGGGCGCATCCCACCGGGGAGCTGTTTTTT.